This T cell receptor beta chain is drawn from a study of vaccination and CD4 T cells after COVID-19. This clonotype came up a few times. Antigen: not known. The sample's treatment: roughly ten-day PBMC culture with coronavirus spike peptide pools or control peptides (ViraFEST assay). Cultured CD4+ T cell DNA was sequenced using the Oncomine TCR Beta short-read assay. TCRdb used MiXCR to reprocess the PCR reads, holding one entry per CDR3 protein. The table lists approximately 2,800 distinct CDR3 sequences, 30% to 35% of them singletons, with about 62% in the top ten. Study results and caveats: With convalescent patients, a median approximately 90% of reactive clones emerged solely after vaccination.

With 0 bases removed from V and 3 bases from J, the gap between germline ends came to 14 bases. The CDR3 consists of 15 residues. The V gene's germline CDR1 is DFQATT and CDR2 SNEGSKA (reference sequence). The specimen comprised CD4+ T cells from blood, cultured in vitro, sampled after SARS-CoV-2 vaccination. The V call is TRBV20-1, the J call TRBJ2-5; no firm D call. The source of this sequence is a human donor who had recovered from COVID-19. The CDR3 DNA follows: TGCAGTGCTAGAGATTTAGAATCGTCAAAAGAGACCCAGTACTTC. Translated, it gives CSARDLESSKETQYF.